This passage covers 27 T cell receptor beta chains from one sample sequenced in a study of OX40 agonist ivuxolimab in advanced cancers. Measured with immunoSEQ multiplex PCR; TCRdb has only the in-frame clones, and not every one. The sample has around 40,000 clones, 80% seen once. The material was CD4+ or CD8+ T cells sorted from blood, obtained in a trial of the OX40 agonist ivuxolimab. The receptors were gathered from an adult with an advanced solid tumor such as melanoma, head and neck, liver or kidney cancer.

This chain connects TRBV6-1 to TRBJ2-7; 9 bases line up with TRBD1. This CDR3 has 13 residues. The germline V gene has CDR1 MNHNS and CDR2 SASEGT. V shed 6 bases and J 5 bases; nucleotides not matched to a gene: 5. As DNA, the CDR3 is TGTGCCAGCAGCGACAGGGGGGAGCACGAGCAGTACTTC. It codes for CASSDRGEHEQYF.

V and J are TRBV10-3 and TRBJ2-7, with TRBD1 matching 7 bases. V trimming: 5 bases; J trimming: 2 bases; junction bases outside the gene matches: 6. Germline V gene sequence: CDR1 ENHRY, CDR2 SYGVKD. The CDR3 consists of 14 residues. CDR3 in amino acids: CAISIPGQPYEQYF. The CDR3 DNA reads as TGTGCCATCAGTATACCGGGACAGCCCTACGAGCAGTACTTC.

The sample holds a few counts of this clone. V gene TRBV10-3 combines with J gene TRBJ2-7; tentative D call: TRBD1 (5 bases). CDR3 length equals 13 residues. The germline gives CDR1 ENHRY, CDR2 SYGVKD. V was clipped by 8 bases and J by 0 bases, with 11 bases between them. The CDR3 is CAILSDSSYEQYF. The CDR3 region has the DNA TGTGCCATCCTGAGCGACAGCTCCTACGAGCAGTACTTC.

This chain connects TRBV7-2 to TRBJ1-3, with D perhaps matching TRBD1 (5 bases). Per the germline V gene, CDR1 is SGHTA and CDR2 is FQGNSA. V gave up 5 bases and J gave up 9 bases, with 17 bases separating them. There are 14 residues in the CDR3. CDR3 region: CASSPDMAVSTIYF. Written as DNA, the CDR3 is TGTGCCAGCAGCCCGGACATGGCGGTGAGCACCATATATTTT.

V is TRBV6-6 and J is TRBJ2-7; no firm D call. This CDR3 comprises 13 residues. V lost 6 bases and J lost 5, with 14 bases in between. Germline values: CDR1 MNHNY, CDR2 SVGAGI (reference sequence). For the CDR3, the DNA is TGTGCCAGCAGACCCAACCAGTGGCACGAGCAGTACTTC. It specifies CASRPNQWHEQYF.

In its sample, this clone was seen once. The chain is built from TRBV2 and TRBJ2-2, with D tentatively TRBD1 (5 bases). V was trimmed by 7 bases and J by 0 bases, leaving 9 bases between them. Germline V lookup: CDR1 SNHLY, CDR2 FYNNEI. The CDR3 runs 14 residues. The CDR3 sequence is CASMKGTNTGELFF. The DNA for the CDR3 is TGTGCCAGCATGAAGGGGACGAACACCGGGGAGCTGTTTTTT. Full variable domain (remainder filled in from reference TRBV2 and TRBJ2-2): EPEVTQTPSHQVTQMGQEVILRCVPISNHLYFYWYRQILGQKVEFLVSFYNNEISEKSEIFDDQFSVERPDGSNFTLKIRSTKLEDSAMYFCASMKGTNTGELFFGEGSRLTVL.

The V call is TRBV11-2, the J call TRBJ1-1, with 7 bases aligning to TRBD1. The CDR3 has 15 residues. The V and J ends lost 4 bases and 0 bases, in that order; junction bases with no gene match: 5. Germline V gene lookup returns CDR1 SGHAT and CDR2 FQNNGV. Here the CDR3 DNA reads TGTGCCAGCAGCTCGAGACAGGGTATGAACACTGAAGCTTTCTTT. Translated, it gives CASSSRQGMNTEAFF.

This clone turned up a few times. V gene TRBV5-1 combines with J gene TRBJ2-7; TRBD2 matches 14 bases. Germline CDR1 SGHRS, CDR2 YFSETQ. The CDR3 is made up of 16 amino acids. The J segment lost 6 bases and the V segment lost 3 bases, leaving 8 bases of the junction unmatched. In DNA, the CDR3 is TGCGCCAGCAGCTCCATCTTGGGACTAGCGGGAGTCGAGCAGTACTTC. Translated, it gives CASSSILGLAGVEQYF.

The CDR3 DNA sequence: TGTGCCAGCAGCCCGCAGTCCTGGCGGGTCTACGAGCAGTACTTC. The encoded protein is CASSPQSWRVYEQYF. This chain links TRBV7-8 with TRBJ2-7, with D possibly TRBD2 on 5 matching bases. V dropped 5 bases and J dropped 3 bases, with 17 bases sitting between them. The germline V gene has CDR1 SGHVS and CDR2 FQNEAQ. The CDR3 is 15 amino acids.

This chain uses TRBV28 with TRBJ2-6; a weak D match, TRBD1 (6 bases). Germline CDR1 and CDR2: MDHEN and SYDVKM. Trimming took off 4 bases at V and 4 bases at J, with 11 bases between the two ends. The CDR3 extends over 15 amino acids. Here the CDR3 DNA reads TGTGCCAGCAGTTCAGGGGCATCAGGGGCCAACGTCCTGACTTTC. Its protein product is CASSSGASGANVLTF.

The chain has TRBV7-9 and TRBJ2-1; no definite D call. Trimming cost V 3 bases and J 7 bases, with 10 bases left between them. Germline CDR1 and CDR2: SEHNR and FQNEAQ (reference sequence). The CDR3 consists of 13 residues. The CDR3 sequence is CASSLGHWNEQFF. The CDR3 DNA follows: TGTGCCAGCAGCTTGGGCCACTGGAATGAGCAGTTCTTC.

The chain is built from TRBV27 and TRBJ2-3; D not certain. CDR3 length: 14 residues. The germline V gene encodes CDR1 MNHEY and CDR2 SMNVEV (reference sequence). Deletions cut 3 bases from V and 6 bases from J, with 13 bases between. CDR3 sequence reads: CASSFPSEVDTQYF. CDR3 nucleotide sequence: TGTGCCAGCAGTTTCCCTTCAGAAGTGGATACGCAGTATTTT.

This clone was seen more than once but under ten times. J is TRBJ2-5 and V is TRBV4-1; 9 bases map to TRBD1. Germline V gene lookup returns CDR1 MGHRA and CDR2 YSYEKL. With V trimmed by 4 bases and J by 4 bases, 10 bases remained unmatched. CDR3 length equals 16 residues. The CDR3 DNA follows: TGCGCCAGCAGCCCCATCCACAGGGGGCAATCAGAGACCCAGTACTTC. Translated: CASSPIHRGQSETQYF.

This clone showed up just a few times. The chain employs TRBV18 and TRBJ2-3; D is unclear. The CDR3 runs to 17 residues. The ends were cut back, 1 base at V and 0 bases at J, with 14 bases in the middle. Germline V CDR1 and CDR2: KGHSH, LQKENI. CDR3 loop: CASSPLGGPLSTDTQYF. The CDR3, as DNA: TGTGCCAGCTCACCACTAGGCGGACCCCTCAGCACAGATACGCAGTATTTT.

The CDR3 reads CSWTGSYEQYF. The CDR3 bases are TGCAGCTGGACAGGCTCCTACGAGCAGTACTTC. V and J are TRBV20-1 and TRBJ2-7; 7 bases map to TRBD1. CDR3 size: 11 residues. Germline V gives CDR1 DFQATT, CDR2 SNEGSKA (reference sequence).

In its sample, this clone was seen a few times. V is TRBV5-8 and J is TRBJ2-7; D ambiguous. The ends were cut back, 1 base at V and 9 bases at J, with 5 bases in the middle. The CDR3 spans 10 residues. CDR1 SGHTS and CDR2 YDEGEE come from the germline V gene. The CDR3 loop reads CASSLKGQYF. The CDR3, as DNA: TGTGCCAGCAGCTTGAAGGGGCAGTACTTC.

This chain joins TRBV7-9 and TRBJ2-2; D unresolved. This CDR3 has 13 amino acids. V gave up 1 base and J gave up 13 bases, with 13 bases separating them. Germline V gene data show CDR1 as SEHNR and CDR2 as FQNEAQ (reference sequence). CDR3 sequence (DNA): TGTGCCAGCAGCTTAGAAGAATACCGCGGGCTGTTTTTT. This gives the protein CASSLEEYRGLFF. Together with reference TRBV7-9 and TRBJ2-2, the CDR3 gives the full variable domain: DTGVSQNPRHKITKRGQNVTFRCDPISEHNRLYWYRQTLGQGPEFLTYFQNEAQLEKSRLLSDRFSAERPKGSFSTLEIQRTEQGDSAMYLCASSLEEYRGLFFGEGSRLTVL.

The CDR3 is CASSVSGWTGKSEQYF. The CDR3 DNA reads as TGTGCCAGCAGCGTATCGGGGTGGACTGGGAAATCCGAGCAGTACTTC. The genes are TRBV9 and TRBJ2-5, with D possibly TRBD2 on 5 matching bases. TRBJ2-7 matches the DNA end more closely, so the J call is doubtful. Germline CDR1 and CDR2: SGDLS and YYNGEE. CDR3 size: 16 residues.

The CDR3 DNA follows: TGTGCCAGTAGTATGAACCTACAGGGGATAGGTCAAAATGAGCAGTTCTTC. This sequence encodes CASSMNLQGIGQNEQFF. The chain has TRBV19 and TRBJ2-1; TRBD1 matches at 7 bases. The germline V gene encodes CDR1 LNHDA and CDR2 SQIVND (reference sequence). Losses at the gene ends were 3 bases for V and 7 bases for J; bases not matched to a gene: 15. The CDR3 length is 17 residues.

This chain links TRBV5-1 with TRBJ2-2; D is perhaps TRBD2 (6 bases). This CDR3 is 16 amino acids long. The V end was cut by 1 base, the J end by 3 bases, with 13 bases between. Germline CDR1 SGHRS, CDR2 YFSETQ. CDR3 nucleotides: TGCGCCAGCAGCTTGAGGGGCGGAGGGGACACCGGGGAGCTGTTTTTT. The encoded protein is CASSLRGGGDTGELFF.

CDR3 loop: CAWKTGGFYGYTF. The CDR3 nucleotides are TGTGCCTGGAAGACAGGGGGCTTTTATGGCTACACCTTC. This sequence joins TRBV30 and TRBJ1-2; 10 bases agree with TRBD1. With V trimmed by 4 bases and J by 5 bases, 4 bases remained unmatched. The CDR3 has 13 amino acids. CDR1 and CDR2 from the germline V gene are GTSNPN and SVGIG (reference sequence).

V gene TRBV27 combines with J gene TRBJ2-5, with TRBD1 as a possible D gene (5 bases). Germline CDR1 MNHEY, CDR2 SMNVEV (reference sequence). The germline V and J ends were trimmed by 5 bases and 3 bases, with 22 bases remaining between them. The CDR3 is 17 amino acids. The CDR3 coding sequence is TGTGCCAGCAGTCCCGAGGCAGGGTTCTCGGTCAAAGAGACCCAGTACTTC. Its translation is CASSPEAGFSVKETQYF.

The genes are TRBV6-6 and TRBJ1-6, with D possibly being TRBD1 (6 bases). Trimming took off 6 bases at V and 9 bases at J, with 18 bases between the two ends. Germline assignment: CDR1 MNHNY and CDR2 SVGAGI (reference sequence). The CDR3 is 15 residues long. The CDR3 sequence: CASRPPRGIGSPLHF. CDR3 nucleotides: TGTGCCAGCAGACCCCCCAGGGGCATTGGTTCACCCCTCCACTTT.

The genes are TRBV28 and TRBJ2-5; the D gene is possibly TRBD2 (6 bases). Germline V gene sequence: CDR1 MDHEN, CDR2 SYDVKM. The CDR3 spans 15 residues. V lost 6 bases and J lost 0, with 14 bases in between. Here the CDR3 reads CASSQQPSDQETQYF. The CDR3 nucleotides are TGTGCCAGCAGCCAACAGCCTAGCGACCAAGAGACCCAGTACTTC.

The chain is built from TRBV9 and TRBJ2-5; 10 bases agree with TRBD2. CDR1 SGDLS and CDR2 YYNGEE come from the germline V gene. The CDR3 loop spans 16 amino acids. The J segment lost 3 bases and the V segment lost 3 bases, leaving 8 bases of the junction unmatched. CDR3 nucleotide sequence: TGTGCCAGCAGCGAGCGGGGGGGCCTCGGGGAAGAGACCCAGTACTTC. Translation gives CASSERGGLGEETQYF. The complete variable domain, with remaining parts taken from reference TRBV9 and TRBJ2-5, reads DSGVTQTPKHLITATGQRVTLRCSPRSGDLSVYWYQQSLDQGLQFLIQYYNGEERAKGNILERFSAQQFPDLHSELNLSSLELGDSALYFCASSERGGLGEETQYFGPGTRLLVL.

The chain employs TRBV19 and TRBJ1-5; 7 bases are a match to TRBD1. V lost 6 bases to trimming and J lost 4 bases; unmatched junction nucleotides: 12. This CDR3 comprises 16 residues. Germline V lookup: CDR1 LNHDA, CDR2 SQIVND (reference sequence). The CDR3 DNA reads as TGTGCCAGTAGCGCCGGGACAGCTCTTTGGAATCAGCCCCAGCATTTT. Translation gives CASSAGTALWNQPQHF.

This chain connects TRBV4-3 to TRBJ1-2, with 7 positions matching TRBD1. The CDR3 runs 15 residues. The V and J ends lost 1 base and 1 base, in that order; junction bases with no gene match: 3. CDR1 LGHNA and CDR2 YSLEER come from the germline V gene. CDR3 in amino acids: CASSQVTGDNYGYTF. The CDR3, as DNA: TGCGCCAGCAGCCAAGTTACAGGGGATAACTATGGCTACACCTTC.